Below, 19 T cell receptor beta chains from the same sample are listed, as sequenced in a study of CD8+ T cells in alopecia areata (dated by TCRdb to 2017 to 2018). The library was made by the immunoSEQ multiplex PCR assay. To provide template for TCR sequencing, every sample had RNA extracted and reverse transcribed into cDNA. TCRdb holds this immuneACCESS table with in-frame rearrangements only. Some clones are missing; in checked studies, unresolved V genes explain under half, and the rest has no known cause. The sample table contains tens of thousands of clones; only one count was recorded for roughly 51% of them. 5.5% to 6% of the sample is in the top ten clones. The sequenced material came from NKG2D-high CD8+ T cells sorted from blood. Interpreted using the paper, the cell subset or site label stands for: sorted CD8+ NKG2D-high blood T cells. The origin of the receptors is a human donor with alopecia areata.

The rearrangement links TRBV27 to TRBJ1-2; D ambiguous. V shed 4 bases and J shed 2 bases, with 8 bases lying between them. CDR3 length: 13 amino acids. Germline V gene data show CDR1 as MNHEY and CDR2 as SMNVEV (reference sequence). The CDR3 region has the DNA TGTGCCAGCAGTTCGGGCCCGAACTATGGCTACACCTTC. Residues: CASSSGPNYGYTF.

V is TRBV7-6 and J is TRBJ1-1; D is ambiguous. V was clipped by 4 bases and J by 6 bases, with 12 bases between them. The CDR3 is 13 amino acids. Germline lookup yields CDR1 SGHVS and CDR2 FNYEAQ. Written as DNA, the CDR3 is TGTGCCAGCAGCTCCCAGGAGGCGGCTGAAGCTTTCTTT. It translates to CASSSQEAAEAFF.

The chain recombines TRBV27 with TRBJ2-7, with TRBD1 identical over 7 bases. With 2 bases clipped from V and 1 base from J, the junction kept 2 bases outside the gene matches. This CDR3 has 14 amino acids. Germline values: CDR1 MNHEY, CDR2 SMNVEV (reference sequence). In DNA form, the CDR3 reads TGTGCCAGCAGTTTAGACAGGGCATCCTACGAGCAGTACTTC. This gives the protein CASSLDRASYEQYF.

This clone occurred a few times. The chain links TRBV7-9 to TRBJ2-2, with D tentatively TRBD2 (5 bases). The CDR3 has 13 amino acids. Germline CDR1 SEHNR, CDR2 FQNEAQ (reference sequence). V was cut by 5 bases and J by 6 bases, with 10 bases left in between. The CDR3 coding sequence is TGTGCCAGCAGCCGCACTAGTTCCGGGGAGCTGTTTTTT. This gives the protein CASSRTSSGELFF.

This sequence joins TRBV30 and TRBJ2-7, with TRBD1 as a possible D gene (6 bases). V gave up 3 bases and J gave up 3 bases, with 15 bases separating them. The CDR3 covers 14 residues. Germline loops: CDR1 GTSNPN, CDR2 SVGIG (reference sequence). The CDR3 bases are TGTGCCTGGAGCCGCAAGGACAGAAACTACGAGCAGTACTTC. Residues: CAWSRKDRNYEQYF.

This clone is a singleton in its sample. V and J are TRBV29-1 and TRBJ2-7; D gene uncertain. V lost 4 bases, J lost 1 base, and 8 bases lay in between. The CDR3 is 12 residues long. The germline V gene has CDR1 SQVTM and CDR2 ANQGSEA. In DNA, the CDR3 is TGCAGCGTTGTGGGCGAATCCTACGAGCAGTACTTC. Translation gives CSVVGESYEQYF.

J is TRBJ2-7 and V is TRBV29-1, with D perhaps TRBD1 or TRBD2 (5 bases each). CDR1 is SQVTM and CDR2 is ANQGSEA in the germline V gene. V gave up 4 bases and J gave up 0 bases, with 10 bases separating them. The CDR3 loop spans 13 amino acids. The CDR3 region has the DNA TGCAGCGTTGTGCGAGGGGACTCCTACGAGCAGTACTTC. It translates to CSVVRGDSYEQYF.

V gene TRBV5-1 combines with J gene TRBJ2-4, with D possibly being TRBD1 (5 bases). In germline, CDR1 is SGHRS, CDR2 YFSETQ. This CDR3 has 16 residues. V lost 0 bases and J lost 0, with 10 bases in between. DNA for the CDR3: TGCGCCAGCAGCTTGGCCACAGGCCTAGCCAAAAACATTCAGTACTTC. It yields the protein CASSLATGLAKNIQYF.

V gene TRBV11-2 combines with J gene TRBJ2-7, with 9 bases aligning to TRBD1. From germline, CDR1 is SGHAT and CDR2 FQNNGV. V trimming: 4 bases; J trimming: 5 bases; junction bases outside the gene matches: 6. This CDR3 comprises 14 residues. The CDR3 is CASSYRDRDHEQYF. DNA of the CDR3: TGTGCCAGCAGCTACCGGGACAGGGATCACGAGCAGTACTTC. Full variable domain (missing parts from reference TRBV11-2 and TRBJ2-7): EAGVAQSPRYKIIEKRQSVAFWCNPISGHATLYWYQQILGQGPKLLIQFQNNGVVDDSQLPKDRFSAERLKGVDSTLKIQPAKLEDSAVYLCASSYRDRDHEQYFGPGTRLTVT.

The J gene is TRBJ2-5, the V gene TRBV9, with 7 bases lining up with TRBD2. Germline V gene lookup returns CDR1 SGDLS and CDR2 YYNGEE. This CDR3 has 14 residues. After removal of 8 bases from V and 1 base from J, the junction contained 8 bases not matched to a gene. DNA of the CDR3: TGTGCCAGTCCGGGGGGAAAGGCCCAAGAGACCCAGTACTTC. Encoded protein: CASPGGKAQETQYF.

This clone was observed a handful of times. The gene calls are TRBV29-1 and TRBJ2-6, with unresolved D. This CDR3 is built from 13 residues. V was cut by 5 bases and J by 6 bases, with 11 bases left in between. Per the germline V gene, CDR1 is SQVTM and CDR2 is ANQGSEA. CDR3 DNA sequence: TGCAGCGTTAAGGTGGCTGTGGCCAACGTCCTGACTTTC. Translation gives CSVKVAVANVLTF.

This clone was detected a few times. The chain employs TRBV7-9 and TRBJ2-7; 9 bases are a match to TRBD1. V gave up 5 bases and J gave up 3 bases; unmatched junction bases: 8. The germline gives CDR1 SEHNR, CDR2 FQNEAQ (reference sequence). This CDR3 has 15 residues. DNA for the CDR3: TGTGCCAGCAGCGGGATTGGACAGGGGCACTACGAGCAGTACTTC. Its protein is CASSGIGQGHYEQYF.

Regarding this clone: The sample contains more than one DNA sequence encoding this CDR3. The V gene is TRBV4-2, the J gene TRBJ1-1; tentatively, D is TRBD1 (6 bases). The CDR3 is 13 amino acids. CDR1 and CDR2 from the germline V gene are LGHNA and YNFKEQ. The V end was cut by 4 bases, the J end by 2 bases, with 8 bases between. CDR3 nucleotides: TGTGCCAGCAGCCTGGGGGCCAACACTGAAGCTTTCTTT. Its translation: CASSLGANTEAFF.

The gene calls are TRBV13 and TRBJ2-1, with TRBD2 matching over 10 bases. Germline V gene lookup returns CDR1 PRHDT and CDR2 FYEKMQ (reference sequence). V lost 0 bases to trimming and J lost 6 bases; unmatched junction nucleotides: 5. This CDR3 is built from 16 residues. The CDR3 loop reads CASSLGAGGPGNEQFF. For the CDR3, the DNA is TGTGCCAGCAGCTTAGGAGCGGGAGGGCCGGGCAATGAGCAGTTCTTC.

CDR3 amino acids: CASTQKSGYTF. The DNA of the CDR3 is TGTGCCAGCACCCAAAAGTCTGGCTACACCTTC. The chain joins TRBV6-5 to TRBJ1-2, with unresolved D. Germline CDR1 MNHEY, CDR2 SVGAGI. The CDR3 totals 11 residues. Trimming removed 7 bases at V and 7 bases at J, with 10 bases between.

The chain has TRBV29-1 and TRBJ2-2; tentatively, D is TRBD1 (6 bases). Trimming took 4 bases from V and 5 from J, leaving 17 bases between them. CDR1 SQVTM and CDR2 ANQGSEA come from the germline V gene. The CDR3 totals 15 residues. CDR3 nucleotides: TGCAGCGTTGGCCCCGCGTGGGGGCGGACCGGGGAGCTGTTTTTT. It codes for CSVGPAWGRTGELFF.

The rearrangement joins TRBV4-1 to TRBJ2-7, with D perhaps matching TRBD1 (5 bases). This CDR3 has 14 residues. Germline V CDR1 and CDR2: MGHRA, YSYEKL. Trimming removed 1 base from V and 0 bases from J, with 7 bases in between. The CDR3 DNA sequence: TGCGCCAGCAGCCAAGGACAGACCTCCTACGAGCAGTACTTC. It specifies CASSQGQTSYEQYF.

CDR3 residues: CSVQTSGRATGEQYF. As DNA, the CDR3 is TGCAGCGTCCAGACTAGCGGGCGGGCCACCGGGGAGCAGTACTTC. The V call is TRBV29-1, the J call TRBJ2-7, with 10 bases that match TRBD2. The germline V gene has CDR1 SQVTM and CDR2 ANQGSEA. V shed 6 bases and J 7 bases; nucleotides not matched to a gene: 15. The CDR3 extends over 15 amino acids.

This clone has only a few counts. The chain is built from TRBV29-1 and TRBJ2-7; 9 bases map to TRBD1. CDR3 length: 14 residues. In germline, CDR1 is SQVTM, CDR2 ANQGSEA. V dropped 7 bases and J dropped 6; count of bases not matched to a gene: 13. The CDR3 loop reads CSARVGTGFGEQYF. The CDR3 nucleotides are TGCAGCGCCCGGGTAGGGACAGGGTTTGGCGAGCAGTACTTC.